Below are 25 T cell receptor beta chains sequenced from a single sample in a study of identical twins. MiXCR, applied by TCRdb to the 5' RACE reads, yields one record per CDR3 protein. The repertoire includes 300,000 to 350,000 distinct CDR3 sequences, around 12% of them detected once, and 7.2% sits in the top ten. These data were also filed under a second study, of yellow fever vaccine responses in identical twins.

The sequenced sample consisted of CD8+ T cells sorted from blood. Receptors were obtained from a young woman in good health.

The chain uses TRBV7-9 and TRBJ2-5; the match to TRBD2 covers 8 bases. Unmatched junction bases numbered 10, after V lost 5 bases and J lost 5 bases. The germline V gene encodes CDR1 SEHNR and CDR2 FQNEAQ (reference sequence). This CDR3 contains 15 residues. CDR3 region: CASSTQREYGETQYF. The CDR3, as DNA: TGTGCCAGCAGCACCCAGCGGGAGTACGGGGAGACCCAGTACTTC.

In its sample, this clonotype was seen a few times. The chain is built from TRBV19 and TRBJ2-7, with D possibly being TRBD1 or TRBD2 (7 bases each). The germline CDR1 and CDR2 sequences are LNHDA and SQIVND (reference sequence). The CDR3 runs 14 residues. V was trimmed by 7 bases and J by 0 bases, leaving 13 bases between them. The CDR3 loop is CASTQRDSSYEQYF. The CDR3 region has the DNA TGTGCCAGTACTCAGCGGGACAGCTCCTACGAGCAGTACTTC.

V gene TRBV6-4 combines with J gene TRBJ2-1, with TRBD2 matching over 13 bases. CDR3 length: 17 amino acids. Germline CDR1 reads MRHNA; CDR2 reads SNTAGT. The J segment lost 5 bases and the V segment lost 2 bases, leaving 6 bases of the junction unmatched. Here the CDR3 DNA reads TGTGCCAGCAGTGACCACATAACTAGCGGGGGGGACAATGAGCAGTTCTTC. Its translation: CASSDHITSGGDNEQFF.

This clonotype occurred many times. The CDR3 DNA reads TGCAGTGCTAGAGATTTCTATTCTAGCGGGGACACCGGGGAGCTGTTTTTT. Its translation is CSARDFYSSGDTGELFF. The gene calls are TRBV20-1 and TRBJ2-2; 9 bases line up with TRBD2. CDR1 DFQATT and CDR2 SNEGSKA come from the germline V gene (reference sequence). CDR3 length: 17 residues. The ends lost 0 bases at V and 3 bases at J; junction bases unmatched: 8.

The rearrangement uses TRBV7-6 and TRBJ2-7, with TRBD2 matching 9 bases. V shed 1 base, J shed 4 bases, and the junction held 5 bases outside the gene matches. Per germline, CDR1 SGHVS and CDR2 FNYEAQ. This CDR3 contains 15 residues. The CDR3 DNA reads as TGTGCCAGCAGCTTAGATGCGGGAGGGGGTTACGAGCAGTACTTC. It is translated as CASSLDAGGGYEQYF.

This chain links TRBV7-9 with TRBJ2-2, with D uncertain. CDR3 size: 15 residues. The V end lost 10 bases, the J end lost 0 bases, and 15 bases lay between the germline ends. Germline V gene sequence: CDR1 SEHNR, CDR2 FQNEAQ (reference sequence). The CDR3 is CATLIKESNTGELFF. The CDR3 nucleotides read TGTGCCACCCTTATTAAGGAGTCGAACACCGGGGAGCTGTTTTTT.

In its sample, this clonotype was seen a few times. The chain carries TRBV9 and TRBJ2-1; D remains unclear. Trimming cost V 1 base and J 6 bases, with 5 bases left between them. The CDR3 is 12 residues long. Germline V gives CDR1 SGDLS, CDR2 YYNGEE. The CDR3, as DNA: TGTGCCAGCAGCGTAAATTCCAATGAGCAGTTCTTC. Encoded protein: CASSVNSNEQFF. Complete variable domain (other parts from reference TRBV9 and TRBJ2-1): DSGVTQTPKHLITATGQRVTLRCSPRSGDLSVYWYQQSLDQGLQFLIQYYNGEERAKGNILERFSAQQFPDLHSELNLSSLELGDSALYFCASSVNSNEQFFGPGTRLTVL.

This clonotype has just a few counts. The chain links TRBV13 to TRBJ2-7; 11 bases line up with TRBD2. V was clipped by 5 bases and J by 5 bases; unmatched bases: 8. Germline-derived CDR1 and CDR2 are PRHDT and FYEKMQ (reference sequence). CDR3 size: 15 residues. The DNA of the CDR3 is TGTGCCAGCAGCCTCGTAGCGGGAGGGATCCACGAGCAGTACTTC. Translation: CASSLVAGGIHEQYF.

There are a few counts of this clonotype. V gene TRBV5-1 combines with J gene TRBJ2-3, with D unresolved. The CDR3 runs to 15 residues. Germline loops: CDR1 SGHRS, CDR2 YFSETQ. Trimming took 1 base from V and 1 from J, leaving 10 bases between them. CDR3 amino acids: CASSLREFGTDTQYF. CDR3 sequence (DNA): TGCGCCAGCAGCTTGCGAGAATTCGGCACAGATACGCAGTATTTT. The variable domain in full, completed from reference TRBV5-1 and TRBJ2-3, reads KAGVTQTPRYLIKTRGQQVTLSCSPISGHRSVSWYQQTPGQGLQFLFEYFSETQRNKGNFPGRFSGRQFSNSRSEMNVSTLELGDSALYLCASSLREFGTDTQYFGPGTRLTVL.

In its sample, this clonotype was seen many times. The chain combines TRBV29-1 with TRBJ2-3; D is possibly TRBD1 (6 bases). Trimming shortened V by 2 bases and J by 2 bases, and 17 bases separated the two germline ends. CDR3 length: 16 residues. Looked up from germline, CDR1 is SQVTM and CDR2 is ANQGSEA. CDR3 nucleotides: TGCAGCGTTGAATTGCTAGCAGGGGAGTTCACAGATACGCAGTATTTT. It codes for CSVELLAGEFTDTQYF.

This chain connects TRBV20-1 to TRBJ2-3; TRBD2 matches 7 bases. CDR1 and CDR2 (germline): DFQATT, SNEGSKA (reference sequence). Unmatched junction bases numbered 10, after V lost 3 bases and J lost 4 bases. The CDR3 is 15 residues long. The CDR3 protein is CSASPLGGFADTQYF. The DNA of the CDR3 is TGCAGTGCTAGTCCCTTGGGGGGGTTTGCAGATACGCAGTATTTT.

This clonotype was seen repeatedly, ten times or more. The chain uses TRBV7-9 and TRBJ2-4; 7 bases are shared with TRBD1. After removal of 5 bases from V and 6 bases from J, the junction contained 10 bases not matched to a gene. The CDR3 runs to 15 residues. Germline V lookup: CDR1 SEHNR, CDR2 FQNEAQ (reference sequence). Here the CDR3 reads CASSAAGTEGNIQYF. The CDR3 DNA sequence: TGTGCCAGCAGCGCGGCAGGGACAGAGGGAAACATTCAGTACTTC.

V usage is TRBV5-1 and J usage is TRBJ2-7; TRBD1 might be the D (6 bases). The CDR3 spans 16 residues. The germline V gene has CDR1 SGHRS and CDR2 YFSETQ. Deletions cut 0 bases from V and 0 bases from J, with 13 bases between. CDR3 sequence: CASSLEIRDISYEQYF. CDR3 nucleotide sequence: TGCGCCAGCAGCTTGGAAATTCGGGACATCTCCTACGAGCAGTACTTC.

The gene calls are TRBV4-1 and TRBJ2-7; 7 bases map to TRBD2. The length of the CDR3 is 14 residues. Trimming cost V 5 bases and J 7 bases; bases outside gene matches: 11. CDR1 MGHRA and CDR2 YSYEKL come from the germline V gene. This CDR3 reads CASSARTGGWEQYV. Written as DNA, the CDR3 is TGCGCCAGCAGCGCCCGGACCGGGGGGTGGGAGCAGTACGTC.

V is TRBV7-9 and J is TRBJ1-1; D call uncertain. CDR1 and CDR2 from the germline V gene are SEHNR and FQNEAQ (reference sequence). This CDR3 comprises 12 residues. Trimming stripped 3 bases from V and 7 bases from J, with 9 bases between. The CDR3 region is CASSFLIDEAFF. The CDR3 DNA reads TGTGCCAGCAGCTTCTTGATAGATGAAGCTTTCTTT.

This clonotype was seen only a few times. This chain joins TRBV9 and TRBJ2-5, with a possible D match to TRBD2 (7 bases). CDR1 is SGDLS and CDR2 is YYNGEE in the germline V gene. The V end was cut by 4 bases, the J end by 5 bases, with 18 bases between. This CDR3 contains 15 residues. The CDR3 protein is CASSLEGGAGETQYF. The CDR3 DNA reads TGTGCCAGCAGCCTTGAGGGGGGGGCCGGGGAGACCCAGTACTTC.

The rearrangement joins TRBV7-9 to TRBJ2-3; a possible D gene is TRBD2 (5 bases). The germline V gene has CDR1 SEHNR and CDR2 FQNEAQ (reference sequence). This CDR3 spans 14 amino acids. V lost 5 bases and J 5 bases, leaving 14 bases between the germline ends. The CDR3 loop is CASSPEDYLDTQYF. CDR3 DNA sequence: TGTGCCAGCAGCCCAGAAGACTACTTAGATACGCAGTATTTT.

The table lists this clonotype with a few counts. The J gene is TRBJ2-1, the V gene TRBV12-3 or TRBV12-4, with D tentatively TRBD2 (6 bases). CDR3 length: 14 amino acids. V was pared by 4 bases and J by 7 bases, with 14 bases between. The CDR3 loop is CASSSGTLRNEQFF. The DNA of the CDR3 is TGTGCCAGCAGTTCCGGGACTCTAAGGAATGAGCAGTTCTTC.

This clonotype was counted only a few times. The chain combines TRBV6-5 with TRBJ2-7; tentatively, D is TRBD1 or TRBD2 (7 bases each). V was pared by 2 bases and J by 9 bases, with 17 bases between. Germline V lookup: CDR1 MNHEY, CDR2 SVGAGI. The CDR3 sequence is 14 residues long. The CDR3 reads CASSYQNTGEGQYF. The CDR3 nucleotides read TGTGCCAGCAGTTACCAAAACACAGGGGAGGGGCAGTACTTC.

With regard to this clonotype: Germline is not matched at one junction end, which may reflect a read error. V usage is TRBV7-9 and J usage is TRBJ2-1; 10 bases are a match to TRBD1. The CDR3 length is 15 residues. Germline values: CDR1 SEHNR, CDR2 FQNEAQ (reference sequence). The CDR3 protein is CASSKTGGSYNEQLF. The CDR3 DNA follows: TGTGCCAGCAGCAAGACAGGGGGCTCCTACAATGAGCAGCTCTTC.

The chain links TRBV9 to TRBJ2-3; TRBD1 is a possible D gene (5 bases). The CDR3 totals 17 residues. The V end was cut by 0 bases, the J end by 0 bases, with 14 bases between. Germline V gives CDR1 SGDLS, CDR2 YYNGEE. The CDR3 loop is CASSVEGAAASTDTQYF. The CDR3 nucleotides are TGTGCCAGCAGCGTAGAAGGGGCGGCCGCTAGCACAGATACGCAGTATTTT.

The chain recombines TRBV5-1 with TRBJ2-7; 7 nucleotides align to TRBD1. V shed 4 bases and J 2 bases; nucleotides not matched to a gene: 9. CDR1 and CDR2 from the germline V gene are SGHRS and YFSETQ. The CDR3 has 15 amino acids. CDR3 coding DNA: TGCGCCAGCAGCCCTTCAAGCAGGGGGACCTACGAGCAGTACTTC. Its translation: CASSPSSRGTYEQYF.

This clonotype showed up just a few times. The V gene is TRBV7-6, the J gene TRBJ2-5, with 7 bases fitting TRBD2. The trim removed 5 bases at V and 2 bases at J, leaving 11 bases unmatched. The CDR3 is 16 residues long. Germline V lookup: CDR1 SGHVS, CDR2 FNYEAQ. CDR3 in amino acids: CASSLILGSGQETQYF. The CDR3 DNA is TGTGCCAGCAGCCTAATCCTGGGTAGCGGGCAAGAGACCCAGTACTTC.

The chain uses TRBV12-3 or TRBV12-4 and TRBJ2-2, with 9 nucleotides matching TRBD1. The CDR3 spans 15 residues. The ends lost 5 bases at V and 7 bases at J; junction bases unmatched: 8. CDR3 sequence reads: CASSPSGTGNGELFF. DNA for the CDR3: TGTGCCAGCAGTCCCAGCGGGACAGGGAACGGGGAGCTGTTTTTT.

The CDR3 DNA is TGTGCCAGCTTAGAAAGCTCCTACGAGCAGTACGTC. Protein sequence: CASLESSYEQYV. The chain links TRBV2 to TRBJ2-7; D not certain. The CDR3 contains 12 residues. Trimming removed 8 bases at V and 0 bases at J, with 8 bases between. From germline, CDR1 is SNHLY and CDR2 FYNNEI.